This TCR beta chain is drawn from a study of blood T cell repertoires in COVID-19. In the study overall: Samples of COVID-19 (acute and convalescent) were obtained from the United States, Italy and Spain. The cDNA or gDNA used as material had been derived from T cells, B-cell-depleted T cells, or PBMCs.

Per the study methods: Counts of nucleated cells, estimated from reference gene primer amplification, were obtained. TCRdb's copy holds only in-frame clones and misses some; the assay was immunoSEQ multiplex PCR. The D gene and trimming were derived from the DNA, and the V and J assignments and clone size from that table. The table has a few hundred thousand clones, under 85% seen once. This CDR3 comprises 16 residues. V lost 3 bases to trimming and J lost 5 bases; unmatched junction nucleotides: 11. Germline CDR1 is SGDLS and CDR2 is YYNGEE. Sequenced material: peripheral blood. The clonotype was recovered from a man aged 25-45 years who had recovered from COVID-19. The chain joins TRBV9 to TRBJ1-2, with 9 positions matching TRBD1. The CDR3 DNA sequence: TGTGCCAGCAGCGCGGACGCCGGGACAGGGATGTATGGCTACACCTTC. Translation gives CASSADAGTGMYGYTF.